This passage covers 18 T cell receptor beta chains from one sample sequenced in a study of blood T cell repertoires in COVID-19 (dated by TCRdb to the early 2020s). The library was produced with the immunoSEQ multiplex PCR assay. In its TCRdb copy, this immuneACCESS table keeps in-frame sequences only and misses some clones. Where compared with another copy, unresolved V genes explain less than half of these, and the others have no known cause. The sample yields roughly 120,000 clones; about nine tenths were counted once. The biggest ten clones account for around 3.8% of the sample. The specimen sequenced was peripheral blood. Receptor source: a man over 45 with active COVID-19.

The gene calls are TRBV2 and TRBJ2-3, with 9 bases matching TRBD2. Germline loops: CDR1 SNHLY, CDR2 FYNNEI. V dropped 9 bases and J dropped 5; count of bases not matched to a gene: 6. CDR3 length: 13 residues. The CDR3 DNA reads TGTGCCAGATCTAGCGGGAAGGGAGATACGCAGTATTTT. It is translated as CARSSGKGDTQYF. Full variable domain (missing parts from reference TRBV2 and TRBJ2-3): EPEVTQTPSHQVTQMGQEVILRCVPISNHLYFYWYRQILGQKVEFLVSFYNNEISEKSEIFDDQFSVERPDGSNFTLKIRSTKLEDSAMYFCARSSGKGDTQYFGPGTRLTVL.

V is TRBV4-1 and J is TRBJ1-5; D unresolved. V lost 0 bases to trimming and J lost 1 base, with 10 bases between them. CDR1 and CDR2 from the germline V gene are MGHRA and YSYEKL. This CDR3 contains 16 residues. The CDR3: CASSQEVGESNQPQHF. CDR3 bases: TGCGCCAGCAGCCAAGAAGTCGGGGAAAGCAATCAGCCCCAGCATTTT.

The rearrangement joins TRBV19 to TRBJ2-3, with 11 bases that match TRBD1. Germline loops: CDR1 LNHDA, CDR2 SQIVND (reference sequence). The CDR3 extends over 15 amino acids. J lost 3 bases, V lost 2 bases, and 1 base had no gene match. The DNA for the CDR3 is TGTGCCAGTAGTATAAGGGACAGGGGGACAGATACGCAGTATTTT. Translated, it gives CASSIRDRGTDTQYF.

The chain has TRBV5-4 and TRBJ2-5, with TRBD1 matching over 9 bases. The CDR3 contains 15 residues. With 5 bases clipped from V and 0 bases from J, the junction kept 5 bases outside the gene matches. Germline CDR1 is SGHNT and CDR2 is YYREEE (reference sequence). CDR3 sequence reads: CASRDGQGNQETQYF. The CDR3 nucleotides read TGTGCCAGCAGGGACGGACAGGGGAACCAAGAGACCCAGTACTTC.

The chain carries TRBV29-1 and TRBJ2-3, with no clear D. V lost 2 bases and J 1 base, leaving 7 bases between the germline ends. The germline V gene encodes CDR1 SQVTM and CDR2 ANQGSEA. The CDR3 runs 13 residues. The CDR3 protein is CSVETVGTDTQYF. CDR3 bases: TGCAGCGTTGAAACGGTGGGCACAGATACGCAGTATTTT.

The rearrangement uses TRBV11-2 and TRBJ1-6; TRBD1 matches at 9 bases. The CDR3 runs to 17 residues. The V gene end was trimmed by 4 bases and the J gene end by 9 bases; junction bases not matched to a gene: 13. Per germline, CDR1 SGHAT and CDR2 FQNNGV. The CDR3 loop reads CASSSRTGELRSSPLHF. The CDR3 region has the DNA TGTGCCAGCAGCTCCCGGACAGGGGAATTAAGGAGTTCACCCCTCCACTTT.

The V call is TRBV5-4, the J call TRBJ1-4; D ambiguous. Germline V gene data show CDR1 as SGHNT and CDR2 as YYREEE (reference sequence). The CDR3 is 14 residues long. Between the trimmed V and J ends, which lost 0 bases and 3 bases, there was a span of 6 bases. The CDR3, as DNA: TGTGCCAGCAGCTTGGCCGGGTCTAATGAAAAACTGTTTTTT. Its protein is CASSLAGSNEKLFF.

This chain links TRBV2 with TRBJ1-5; 8 nucleotides agree with TRBD1. This CDR3 contains 15 residues. Losses at the gene ends were 2 bases for V and 9 bases for J; bases not matched to a gene: 9. CDR1 SNHLY and CDR2 FYNNEI come from the germline V gene. CDR3 loop: CASSELSGGERPQHF. CDR3 nucleotide sequence: TGTGCCAGCAGTGAATTGTCAGGGGGCGAACGGCCCCAGCATTTT.

CDR3 in amino acids: CASSPGPGEAQHF. DNA of the CDR3: TGCGCCAGCAGCCCGGGTCCCGGGGAGGCCCAGCATTTT. This chain uses TRBV5-1 with TRBJ1-5; no firm D call. V was cut by 4 bases and J by 11 bases, with 16 bases left in between. CDR1 is SGHRS and CDR2 is YFSETQ in the germline V gene. This CDR3 spans 13 amino acids. Complete variable domain (other parts from reference TRBV5-1 and TRBJ1-5): KAGVTQTPRYLIKTRGQQVTLSCSPISGHRSVSWYQQTPGQGLQFLFEYFSETQRNKGNFPGRFSGRQFSNSRSEMNVSTLELGDSALYLCASSPGPGEAQHFGDGTRLSIL.

This clone was detected once. This chain links TRBV3-1 (or the pseudogene TRBV3-2) with TRBJ1-1, with 7 bases matching TRBD1. This CDR3 has 15 residues. V trimming: 1 base; J trimming: 4 bases; junction bases outside the gene matches: 6. Germline assignment: CDR1 LGHDT and CDR2 YNNKEL (reference sequence). The CDR3 protein is CASSQVKGAGTEAFF. CDR3 DNA: TGTGCCAGCAGCCAAGTAAAGGGGGCAGGCACTGAAGCTTTCTTT.

This chain links TRBV15 with TRBJ1-2, with D perhaps matching TRBD1 (5 bases). Germline V lookup: CDR1 LNHNV, CDR2 YYDKDF (reference sequence). The CDR3 is 14 residues long. V dropped 3 bases and J dropped 6 bases, with 14 bases sitting between them. CDR3 sequence reads: CATSSELVGHGYTF. The CDR3 DNA reads as TGTGCCACCAGCAGTGAGCTTGTGGGGCATGGCTACACCTTC.

In DNA, the CDR3 is TGTGCCAGCAGCCAAGATGGGGCGGGATACTATGGCTACACCTTC. Amino acids: CASSQDGAGYYGYTF. The chain couples TRBV14 to TRBJ1-2; D is possibly TRBD1 (5 bases). The CDR3 consists of 15 residues. V lost 0 bases and J lost 3, with 11 bases in between. Germline values: CDR1 SGHDN, CDR2 FVKESK.

CDR3 protein: CASSVHLVADTQYF. In DNA form, the CDR3 reads TGTGCCAGCAGCGTACACCTAGTCGCAGATACGCAGTATTTT. This chain joins TRBV9 and TRBJ2-3; D not resolved. The CDR3 extends over 14 amino acids. CDR1 and CDR2 (germline): SGDLS, YYNGEE. V was cut by 1 base and J by 4 bases, with 10 bases left in between.

The gene calls are TRBV28 and TRBJ2-1; 7 bases match TRBD2. CDR3 length equals 17 residues. Per the germline V gene, CDR1 is MDHEN and CDR2 is SYDVKM. V trimming: 4 bases; J trimming: 4 bases; junction bases outside the gene matches: 13. CDR3 coding DNA: TGTGCCAGCAGTTCCCTAAGCGGGACCGGGGTTTACAATGAGCAGTTCTTC. This translates into CASSSLSGTGVYNEQFF. Full variable domain (remainder filled in from reference TRBV28 and TRBJ2-1): DVKVTQSSRYLVKRTGEKVFLECVQDMDHENMFWYRQDPGLGLRLIYFSYDVKMKEKGDIPEGYSVSREKKERFSLILESASTNQTSMYLCASSSLSGTGVYNEQFFGPGTRLTVL.

This rearrangement joins TRBV27 to TRBJ1-5; D gene uncertain. Germline V CDR1 and CDR2: MNHEY, SMNVEV (reference sequence). This CDR3 has 14 amino acids. V lost 2 bases to trimming and J lost 0 bases, with 5 bases between them. The CDR3 spells CASSLEASNQPQHF. CDR3 nucleotides: TGTGCCAGCAGTTTAGAGGCTAGCAATCAGCCCCAGCATTTT.

The chain links TRBV20-1 to TRBJ2-3; D uncertain. This CDR3 spans 16 amino acids. Trimming removed 3 bases from V and 0 bases from J, with 16 bases in between. Per the germline V gene, CDR1 is DFQATT and CDR2 is SNEGSKA (reference sequence). CDR3 in amino acids: CSASGQAELSTDTQYF. The CDR3 DNA reads as TGCAGTGCTAGTGGTCAGGCAGAACTCAGCACAGATACGCAGTATTTT.

V gene TRBV7-2 combines with J gene TRBJ1-4; D remains unclear. Germline V gene sequence: CDR1 SGHTA, CDR2 FQGNSA. The CDR3 contains 14 residues. Trimming cost V 5 bases and J 0 bases, with 7 bases left between them. The CDR3 DNA reads TGTGCCAGCAGCCCACGCGCAACTAATGAAAAACTGTTTTTT. Its translation is CASSPRATNEKLFF.

This sequence joins TRBV6-5 and TRBJ1-3, with D tentatively TRBD1 (5 bases). Trimming stripped 6 bases from V and 0 bases from J, with 12 bases between. From germline, CDR1 is MNHEY and CDR2 SVGAGI. The length of the CDR3 is 15 residues. Here the CDR3 DNA reads TGTGCCAGCAGGTCAGACAGCGTCTCTGGAAACACCATATATTTT. Amino acids: CASRSDSVSGNTIYF.